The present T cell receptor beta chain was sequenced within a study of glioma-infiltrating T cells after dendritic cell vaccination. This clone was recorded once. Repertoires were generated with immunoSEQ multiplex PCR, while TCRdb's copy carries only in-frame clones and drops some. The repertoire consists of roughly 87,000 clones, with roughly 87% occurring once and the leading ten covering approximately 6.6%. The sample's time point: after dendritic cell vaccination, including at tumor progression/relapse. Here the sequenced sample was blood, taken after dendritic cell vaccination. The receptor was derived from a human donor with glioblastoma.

CDR3 nucleotides: TGTGCCAGCAGTTCATTACAGGGGGTTATTTCCTACGAGCAGTACTTC. This codes for CASSSLQGVISYEQYF. V usage is TRBV27 and J usage is TRBJ2-7, with 8 bases lining up with TRBD1. Unmatched junction bases numbered 9, after V lost 4 bases and J lost 1 base. The CDR3 contains 16 residues. Germline CDR1 and CDR2: MNHEY and SMNVEV (reference sequence).